This TCR beta chain was found in a study of blood T cells in healthy people across ages. Overall study findings and caveats: Roughly linear age-related decline in beta diversity appeared, significant by age roughly 40.

Primed by a sample-barcoded 5' primer and a J-beta primer mix, a second PCR proceeded for 7 to 11 cycles. TCRdb redid the calling of the 5' RACE reads with MiXCR, one entry per CDR3 protein. Altogether 500,000 to 600,000 distinct CDR3 sequences are present, about 26% being singletons, with the ten largest covering roughly 20%. The CDR3 totals 13 residues. Trimming took 3 bases from V and 4 from J, leaving 7 bases between them. Per the germline V gene, CDR1 is ENHRY and CDR2 is SYGVKD. Turning to this clonotype: The antigen remains unidentified.

Each donor had roughly 10 milliliters of peripheral blood drawn. The clonotype comes from a woman aged 70-85 years in good health. Sequencing was carried out using blood. The chain has TRBV10-3 and TRBJ1-5; unclear D gene. This chain's CDR3 is CAISDDWNQPQHF. The CDR3, as DNA: TGTGCCATCAGTGACGATTGGAATCAGCCCCAGCATTTT.